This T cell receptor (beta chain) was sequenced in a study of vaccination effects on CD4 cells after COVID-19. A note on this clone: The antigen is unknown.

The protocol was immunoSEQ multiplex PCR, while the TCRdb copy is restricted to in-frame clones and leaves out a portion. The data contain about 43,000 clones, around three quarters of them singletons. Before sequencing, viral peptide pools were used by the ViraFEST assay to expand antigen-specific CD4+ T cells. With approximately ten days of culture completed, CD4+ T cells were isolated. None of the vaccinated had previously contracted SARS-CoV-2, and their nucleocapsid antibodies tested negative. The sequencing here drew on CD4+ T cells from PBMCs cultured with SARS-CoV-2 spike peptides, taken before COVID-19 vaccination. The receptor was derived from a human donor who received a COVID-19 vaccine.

The CDR3 DNA follows: TGCGCCAGCAGCCTAGGGACAGGGGCTGAAGCTTTCTTT. Protein sequence: CASSLGTGAEAFF. The rearrangement links TRBV5-1 to TRBJ1-1; TRBD1 agrees at 10 bases. Germline assignment: CDR1 SGHRS and CDR2 YFSETQ. The CDR3 contains 13 residues. V lost 4 bases, J lost 6 bases, and 3 bases stayed unmatched.